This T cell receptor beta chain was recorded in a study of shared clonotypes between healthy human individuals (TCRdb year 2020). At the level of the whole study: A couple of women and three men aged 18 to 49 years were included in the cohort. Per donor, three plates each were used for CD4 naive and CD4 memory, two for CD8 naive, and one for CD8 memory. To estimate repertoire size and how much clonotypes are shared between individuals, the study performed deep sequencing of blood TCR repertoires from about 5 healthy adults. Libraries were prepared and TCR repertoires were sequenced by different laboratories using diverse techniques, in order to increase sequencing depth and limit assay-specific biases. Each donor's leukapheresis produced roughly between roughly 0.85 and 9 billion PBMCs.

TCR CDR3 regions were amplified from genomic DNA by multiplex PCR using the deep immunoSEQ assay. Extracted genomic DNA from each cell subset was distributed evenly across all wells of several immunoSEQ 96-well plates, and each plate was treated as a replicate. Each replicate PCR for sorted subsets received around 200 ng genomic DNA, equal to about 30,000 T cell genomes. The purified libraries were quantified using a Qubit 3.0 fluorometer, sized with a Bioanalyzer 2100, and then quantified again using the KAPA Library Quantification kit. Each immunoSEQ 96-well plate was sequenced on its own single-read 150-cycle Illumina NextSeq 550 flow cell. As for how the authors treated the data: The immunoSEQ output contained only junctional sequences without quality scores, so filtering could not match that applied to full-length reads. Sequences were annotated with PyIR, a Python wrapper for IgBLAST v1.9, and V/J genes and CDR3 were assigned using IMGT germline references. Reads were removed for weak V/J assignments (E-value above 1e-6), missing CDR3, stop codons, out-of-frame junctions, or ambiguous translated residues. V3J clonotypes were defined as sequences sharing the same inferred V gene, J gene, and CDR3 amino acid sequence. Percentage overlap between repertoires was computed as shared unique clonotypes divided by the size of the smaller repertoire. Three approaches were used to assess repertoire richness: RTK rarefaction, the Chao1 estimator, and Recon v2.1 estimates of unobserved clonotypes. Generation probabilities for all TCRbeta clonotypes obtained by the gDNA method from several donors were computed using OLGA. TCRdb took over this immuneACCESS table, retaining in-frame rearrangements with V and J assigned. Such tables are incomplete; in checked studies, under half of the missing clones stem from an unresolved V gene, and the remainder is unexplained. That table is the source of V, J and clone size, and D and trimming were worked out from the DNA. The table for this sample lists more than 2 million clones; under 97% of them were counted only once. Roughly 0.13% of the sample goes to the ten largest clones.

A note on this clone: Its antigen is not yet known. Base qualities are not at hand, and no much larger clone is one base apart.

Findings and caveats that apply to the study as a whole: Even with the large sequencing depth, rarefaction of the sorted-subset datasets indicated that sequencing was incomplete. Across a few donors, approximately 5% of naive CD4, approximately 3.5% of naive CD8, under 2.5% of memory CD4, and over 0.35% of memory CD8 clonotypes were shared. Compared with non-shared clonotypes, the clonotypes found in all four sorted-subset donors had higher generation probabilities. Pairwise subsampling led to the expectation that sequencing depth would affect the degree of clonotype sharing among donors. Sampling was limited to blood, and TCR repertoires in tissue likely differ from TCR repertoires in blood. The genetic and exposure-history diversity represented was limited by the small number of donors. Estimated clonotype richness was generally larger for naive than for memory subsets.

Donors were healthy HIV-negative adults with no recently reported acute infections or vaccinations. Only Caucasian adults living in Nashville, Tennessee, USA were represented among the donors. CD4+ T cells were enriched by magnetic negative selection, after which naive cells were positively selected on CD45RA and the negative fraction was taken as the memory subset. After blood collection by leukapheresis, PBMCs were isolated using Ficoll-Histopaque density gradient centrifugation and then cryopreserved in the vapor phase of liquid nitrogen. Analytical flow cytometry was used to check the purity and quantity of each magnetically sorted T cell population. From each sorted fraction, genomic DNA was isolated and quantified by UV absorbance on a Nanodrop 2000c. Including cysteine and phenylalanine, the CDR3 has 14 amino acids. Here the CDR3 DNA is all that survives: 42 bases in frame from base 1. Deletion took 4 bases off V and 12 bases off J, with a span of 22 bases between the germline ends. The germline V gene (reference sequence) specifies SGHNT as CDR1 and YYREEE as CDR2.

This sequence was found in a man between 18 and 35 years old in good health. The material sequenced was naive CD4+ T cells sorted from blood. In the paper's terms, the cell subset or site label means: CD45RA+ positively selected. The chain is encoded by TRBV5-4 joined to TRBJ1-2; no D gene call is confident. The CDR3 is CASSILTVSGGDTF. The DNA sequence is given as TGTGCCAGCAGCATCCTTACAGTATCTGGAGGCGACACCTTC.